This T cell receptor beta chain comes out of a study of immune evolution from preneoplasia to lung adenocarcinoma. The count of this clone is one. Its antigen is still unknown. Generated by immunoSEQ multiplex PCR, the TCRdb table keeps only in-frame clones and is missing some. The sample has 15,000 or so clones, about 85% seen once. Study-wide points: Top clone frequencies peaked in normal lung, apparently declining through invasive adenocarcinoma. Compared with EGFR-mutant or double wild-type lesions, KRAS-mutant nodules were more clonal.

Patients had resection in Japan or China between about 2013 and 2017. After pathologic assessment, macro-dissection selected premalignant or tumor cells for extraction. Sequencing was done on a sample of FFPE lung adenocarcinoma in situ tissue. The TCR originated in an older donor with lung adenocarcinoma.

This CDR3 reads CASKVSRDYNEQFF. The CDR3 DNA reads TGTGCCAGTAAGGTCTCCAGGGACTACAATGAGCAGTTCTTC. The chain uses TRBV19 and TRBJ2-1; D is perhaps TRBD1 (5 bases). Trimming pared 7 bases from V and 3 bases from J, leaving 13 bases between. CDR1 and CDR2 from the germline V gene are LNHDA and SQIVND (reference sequence). CDR3 length: 14 residues.